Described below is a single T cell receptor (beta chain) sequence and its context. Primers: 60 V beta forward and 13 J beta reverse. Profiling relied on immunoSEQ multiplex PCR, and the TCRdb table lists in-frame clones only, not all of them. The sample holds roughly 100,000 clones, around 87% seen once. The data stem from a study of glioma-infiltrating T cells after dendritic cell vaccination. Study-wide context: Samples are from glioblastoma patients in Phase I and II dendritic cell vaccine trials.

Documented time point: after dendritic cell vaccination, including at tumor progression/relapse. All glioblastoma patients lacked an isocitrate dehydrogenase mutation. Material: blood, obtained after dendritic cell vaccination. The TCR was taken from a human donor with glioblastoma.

The CDR3 loop is CAWKSSYYGYTF. In DNA form, the CDR3 reads TGTGCCTGGAAAAGTAGCTACTATGGCTACACCTTC. The chain employs TRBV30 and TRBJ1-2; D gene unclear. Trimming shortened V by 4 bases and J by 3 bases, and 9 bases separated the two germline ends. The CDR3 is 12 residues long. Germline lookup yields CDR1 GTSNPN and CDR2 SVGIG (reference sequence).